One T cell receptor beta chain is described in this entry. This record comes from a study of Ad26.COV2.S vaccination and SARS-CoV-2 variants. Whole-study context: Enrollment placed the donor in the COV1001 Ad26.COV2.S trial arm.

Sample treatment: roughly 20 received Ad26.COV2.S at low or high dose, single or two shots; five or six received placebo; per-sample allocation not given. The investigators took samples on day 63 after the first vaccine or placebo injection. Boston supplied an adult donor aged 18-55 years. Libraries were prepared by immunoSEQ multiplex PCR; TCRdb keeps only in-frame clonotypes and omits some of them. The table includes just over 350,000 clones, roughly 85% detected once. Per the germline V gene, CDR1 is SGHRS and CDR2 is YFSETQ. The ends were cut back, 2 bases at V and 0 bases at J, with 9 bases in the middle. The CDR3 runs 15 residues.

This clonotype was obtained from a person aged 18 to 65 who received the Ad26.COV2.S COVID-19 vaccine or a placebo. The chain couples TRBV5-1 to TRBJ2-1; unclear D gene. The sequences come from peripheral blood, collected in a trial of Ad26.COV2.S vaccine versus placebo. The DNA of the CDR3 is TGCGCCAGCAGCTTAATTTGGAGCTCCTACAATGAGCAGTTCTTC. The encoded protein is CASSLIWSSYNEQFF. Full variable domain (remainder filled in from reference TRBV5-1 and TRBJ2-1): KAGVTQTPRYLIKTRGQQVTLSCSPISGHRSVSWYQQTPGQGLQFLFEYFSETQRNKGNFPGRFSGRQFSNSRSEMNVSTLELGDSALYLCASSLIWSSYNEQFFGPGTRLTVL.